The TCR beta chain under discussion was sequenced for a study of T cells in Graves' hyperthyroidism and ophthalmopathy. This clonotype has ten or more counts. What it binds is unknown. Study-level results: Researchers found most expanded thyroid clonotypes above 0.001 in blood as well.

Germline trimming cut 3 bases from V and 4 bases from J; bases unmatched to any gene: 6. The CDR3 has 16 residues. Germline lookup yields CDR1 LGHDT and CDR2 YNNKEL (reference sequence). TCR beta CDR3 sequences were amplified from RNA transcripts. Researchers ran a first-round RT-PCR on the TCR CDR3 using the HTBI primer set. TCRdb reprocessed the multiplex PCR reads with MiXCR, giving one entry per CDR3 protein. The top ten clones hold almost 8% of a sample with around 440,000 distinct CDR3 sequences, around 14% of them seen once. The sample was blood. This receptor was identified in a woman younger than 35 with Graves' hyperthyroidism. V gene TRBV3-1 combines with J gene TRBJ1-2, with 12 positions matching TRBD1. This chain's CDR3 is CASSQGTGGASYGYTF. In nucleotides, the CDR3 is TGTGCCAGCAGCCAGGGGACAGGGGGCGCGTCCTATGGCTACACCTTC.